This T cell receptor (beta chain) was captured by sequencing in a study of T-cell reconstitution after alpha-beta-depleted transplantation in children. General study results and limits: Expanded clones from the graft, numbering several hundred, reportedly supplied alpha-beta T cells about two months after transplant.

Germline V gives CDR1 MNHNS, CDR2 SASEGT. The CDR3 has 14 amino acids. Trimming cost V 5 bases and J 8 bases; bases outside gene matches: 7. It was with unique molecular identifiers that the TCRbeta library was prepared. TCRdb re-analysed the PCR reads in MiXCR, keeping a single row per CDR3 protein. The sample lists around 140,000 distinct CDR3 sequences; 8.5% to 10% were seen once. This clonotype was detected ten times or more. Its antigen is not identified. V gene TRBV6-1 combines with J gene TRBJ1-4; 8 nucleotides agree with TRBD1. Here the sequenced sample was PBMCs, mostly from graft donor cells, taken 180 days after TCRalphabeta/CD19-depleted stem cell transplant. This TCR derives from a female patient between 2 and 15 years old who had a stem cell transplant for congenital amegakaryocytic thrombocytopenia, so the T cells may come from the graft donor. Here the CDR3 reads CASSQQGGEEKLFF. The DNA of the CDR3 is TGTGCCAGCAGTCAACAGGGGGGAGAAGAAAAACTGTTTTTT.